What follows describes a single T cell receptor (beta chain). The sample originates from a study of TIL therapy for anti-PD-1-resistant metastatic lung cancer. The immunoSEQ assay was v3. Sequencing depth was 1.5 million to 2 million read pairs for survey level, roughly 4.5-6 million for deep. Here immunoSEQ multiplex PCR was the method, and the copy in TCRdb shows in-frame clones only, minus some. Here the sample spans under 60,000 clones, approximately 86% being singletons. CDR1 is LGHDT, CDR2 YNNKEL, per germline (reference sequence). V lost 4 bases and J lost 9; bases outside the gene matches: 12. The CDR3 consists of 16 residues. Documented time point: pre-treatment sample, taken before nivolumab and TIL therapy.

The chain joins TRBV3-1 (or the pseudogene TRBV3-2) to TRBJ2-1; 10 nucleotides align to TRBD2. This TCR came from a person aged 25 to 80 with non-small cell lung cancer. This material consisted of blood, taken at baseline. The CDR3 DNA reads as TGTGCCAGCAGCCCGACAGCGGGGGGGCTGCTTGTTGAGCAGTTCTTC. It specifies CASSPTAGGLLVEQFF.